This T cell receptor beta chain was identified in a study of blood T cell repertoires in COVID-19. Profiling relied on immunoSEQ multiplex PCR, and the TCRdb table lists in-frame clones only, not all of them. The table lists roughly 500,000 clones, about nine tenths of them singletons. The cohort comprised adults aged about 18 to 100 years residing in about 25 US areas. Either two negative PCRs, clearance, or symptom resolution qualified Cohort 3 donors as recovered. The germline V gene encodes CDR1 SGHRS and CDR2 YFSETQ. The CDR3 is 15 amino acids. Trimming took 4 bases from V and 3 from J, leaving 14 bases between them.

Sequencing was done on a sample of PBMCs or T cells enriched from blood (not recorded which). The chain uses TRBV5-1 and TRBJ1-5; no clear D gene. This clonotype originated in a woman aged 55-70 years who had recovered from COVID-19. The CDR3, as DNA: TGCGCCAGCAGCGAAGGACCGGGGATCAATCAGCCCCAGCATTTT. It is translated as CASSEGPGINQPQHF.